A selection of T cell receptor beta chains follows, all from one sample in a study of T cell responses to AZD1222 COVID-19 vaccine. TCRdb's copy holds only in-frame clones and misses some; the assay was immunoSEQ multiplex PCR. The data contain 25,000 to 30,000 clones, about three quarters of them seen just once; the ten biggest clones take up 5% to 6.5%. Sequenced material: peripheral blood, taken on day 0 of AZD1222 vaccination. The receptors were sampled from an adult in good health. The CDR3 runs from the conserved cysteine through the conserved F or W. A D gene is named only where the DNA matches it firmly. Expanded clones are given a class, and other clones once, few, many or no size at all.

V	J	D	size	DNA	CDR3
TRBV11-2	TRBJ1-4	TRBD1	NA	TGTGCCAGCAGCTTTTATGACAGGGCCTCAACTAATGAAAAACTGTTTTTT	CASSFYDRASTNEKLFF
TRBV7-2	TRBJ2-7	TRBD2	NA	TGTGCCAGCAGCTCTTTAGCGGGGGGAACCTACGAGCAGTACTTC	CASSSLAGGTYEQYF
TRBV2	TRBJ1-1	NA	few	TGTGCCAGCAGTGAAGGGGGCAAGGACACTGAAGCTTTCTTT	CASSEGGKDTEAFF
TRBV2	TRBJ1-5	NA	NA	TGTGCCAGCAGTGAAAAGAGACAGAGTAGCAATCAGCCCCAGCATTTT	CASSEKRQSSNQPQHF
TRBV19	TRBJ1-1	NA	few	TGTGCCAGTAGTATAGAAATCGGGTCCAGAGCTGAAGCTTTCTTT	CASSIEIGSRAEAFF
TRBV5-6	TRBJ1-1	TRBD1	NA	TGTGCCAGCAGCTTTATGCAGGGGGTGACTGAAGCTTTCTTT	CASSFMQGVTEAFF
TRBV5-6	TRBJ1-2	NA	medium-sized	TGTGCCAGCAGCTCCCCGGGATCAGAAAACTATGGCTACACCTTC	CASSSPGSENYGYTF
TRBV24-1	TRBJ1-5	NA	once	TGTGCCACCAGTGAGGCCCGGGGGCATGATCAGCCCCAGCATTTT	CATSEARGHDQPQHF
TRBV5-6	TRBJ2-5	NA	few	TGTGCCAGCAGCTTGAGCGAGACCCAGTACTTC	CASSLSETQYF
TRBV10-3	TRBJ2-7	TRBD1	NA	TGTGCCATCAGACAGGGGGGAAACGAGCAGTACTTC	CAIRQGGNEQYF